This T cell receptor (beta chain) was retrieved from a study of cytomegalovirus exposure and HLA in healthy donors. Turning to the study itself: Researchers previously reported finding 100 million or so unique TCR beta sequences from some 180 million T cells.

Regarding the study as a whole: Among the sequence variants, a highly shared cluster was likely an artifact of sequencing. Sequences of the TCR beta chain were said to predict the HLA-A and HLA-B alleles of most subjects accurately.

This clone was seen a handful of times. Antigen unknown. The CDR3 spans 15 residues. The primer mix had 60 Vbeta and 13 Jbeta primers. Assay: immunoSEQ multiplex PCR; the TCRdb copy retains only in-frame clones and omits some. The data contain 77,000 or so clones, roughly 84% of them singletons. The gene calls are TRBV21-1 and TRBJ1-2; TRBD1 is the table's D call, not checked against the DNA. TRBV21-1 is a recognized pseudogene. This TCR was recovered from a man in his 70s in good health and CMV-seropositive. Sequencing input: PBMCs. This CDR3 is CASSIDTKANYGYTF. In DNA, the CDR3 is TGTGCCAGCAGCATTGACACGAAGGCTAACTATGGCTACACCTTC.